Listed here are 15 T cell receptor beta chains from one sample, sequenced in a study of CD8+ T cells in alopecia areata. After isolation, RNA underwent reverse transcription to generate cDNA as the sequencing template. Assay: immunoSEQ multiplex PCR; the TCRdb copy retains only in-frame clones and omits some. The sample has 80,000 to 95,000 clones; 44% are singletons. Treatment specified: oral pan-JAK inhibitor, 5-10 mg twice daily. The sample here was CD8+ T cells sorted from blood, taken at week 24, from a patient treated with tofacitinib. The origin of the receptors is a human donor with alopecia areata.

This sequence joins TRBV4-1 and TRBJ1-5; weak D call: TRBD1 (5 bases). This CDR3 region has 15 residues. The V end lost 1 base, the J end lost 1 base, and 8 bases lay between the germline ends. CDR1 MGHRA and CDR2 YSYEKL come from the germline V gene. The CDR3: CASSQAGLSNQPQHF. The CDR3 DNA follows: TGCGCCAGCAGCCAAGCAGGGTTAAGCAATCAGCCCCAGCATTTT.

This chain uses TRBV18 with TRBJ1-1; no reliable D call. Germline CDR1 KGHSH, CDR2 LQKENI. V lost 3 bases, J lost 1 base, and 15 bases lay in between. The CDR3 totals 16 residues. For the CDR3, the DNA is TGTGCCAGCTCACCTCTCCGGACGCAGGCGAACACTGAAGCTTTCTTT. This encodes CASSPLRTQANTEAFF.

The V and J genes are TRBV4-1 and TRBJ2-1; TRBD1 matches at 8 bases. V lost 2 bases to trimming and J lost 6 bases; unmatched junction nucleotides: 9. There are 16 residues in the CDR3. Germline-derived CDR1 and CDR2 are MGHRA and YSYEKL. CDR3 protein: CASSQRGQGIPNEQFF. DNA of the CDR3: TGCGCCAGCAGCCAAAGAGGACAGGGCATTCCCAATGAGCAGTTCTTC.

This rearrangement joins TRBV6-5 to TRBJ1-1, with unresolved D. The germline gives CDR1 MNHEY, CDR2 SVGAGI. The CDR3 runs 12 residues. The V end lost 5 bases, the J end lost 7 bases, and 11 bases lay between the germline ends. The CDR3 nucleotides are TGTGCCAGCAGTGTACTATACCTTGAAGCTTTCTTT. Its translation: CASSVLYLEAFF.

The rearrangement uses TRBV5-6 and TRBJ1-2; 11 nucleotides agree with TRBD1. The J segment lost 3 bases and the V segment lost 4 bases, leaving 5 bases of the junction unmatched. CDR1 is SGHDT, CDR2 YYEEEE, per germline. The CDR3 runs to 15 residues. The CDR3 DNA reads as TGTGCCAGCAGCACCGGGACAGGGGGTTACTATGGCTACACCTTC. Translated, it gives CASSTGTGGYYGYTF.

This clone has only a few counts. This rearrangement joins TRBV7-8 to TRBJ2-7, with D perhaps given as TRBD1 or TRBD2 (5 bases each). V was pared by 7 bases and J by 7 bases, with 11 bases between. CDR3 length equals 11 residues. Per the germline V gene, CDR1 is SGHVS and CDR2 is FQNEAQ. CDR3 sequence (DNA): TGTGCCAGCACGCTTTGGGGGGAGCAGTACTTC. Its protein is CASTLWGEQYF.

This clone was observed a handful of times. V and J are TRBV29-1 and TRBJ2-1, with D possibly matching TRBD2 (6 bases). CDR1 SQVTM and CDR2 ANQGSEA come from the germline V gene. The V end was cut by 6 bases, the J end by 7 bases, with 16 bases between. This CDR3 is 13 amino acids long. Here the CDR3 reads CSVPSAGTNEQFF. CDR3 nucleotides: TGCAGCGTCCCCAGTGCGGGAACTAATGAGCAGTTCTTC.

The chain joins TRBV11-2 to TRBJ1-4; D remains ambiguous. Trimming left V 5 bases short and J 8 bases short, with 15 bases between. The CDR3 covers 14 residues. Germline CDR1 and CDR2: SGHAT and FQNNGV. In DNA, the CDR3 is TGTGCCAGCAGCACCCCAATCAGCGGGGAAAAACTGTTTTTT. It codes for CASSTPISGEKLFF.

In its sample, this clone was seen a few times. In DNA, the CDR3 is TGTGCCACCAGCACTACAAACACACCATATCAGCCCCAGCATTTT. It encodes CATSTTNTPYQPQHF. V gene TRBV15 combines with J gene TRBJ1-5; D not resolved. The CDR3 runs to 15 residues. V gave up 4 bases and J gave up 5 bases, with 15 bases separating them. The germline CDR1 and CDR2 sequences are LNHNV and YYDKDF (reference sequence).

The chain combines TRBV9 with TRBJ2-1; 7 nucleotides align to TRBD2. The trim removed 3 bases at V and 5 bases at J, leaving 14 bases unmatched. Germline loops: CDR1 SGDLS, CDR2 YYNGEE. The CDR3 loop spans 17 amino acids. The CDR3 DNA reads as TGTGCCAGCAGCGGACATAGCGGGTCCCTTGGCCACAATGAGCAGTTCTTC. Protein: CASSGHSGSLGHNEQFF. Filled out from reference TRBV9 and TRBJ2-1, the complete variable domain reads DSGVTQTPKHLITATGQRVTLRCSPRSGDLSVYWYQQSLDQGLQFLIQYYNGEERAKGNILERFSAQQFPDLHSELNLSSLELGDSALYFCASSGHSGSLGHNEQFFGPGTRLTVL.

This chain links TRBV7-2 with TRBJ2-1; TRBD2 matches 7 bases. This CDR3 has 15 residues. Germline V gene sequence: CDR1 SGHTA, CDR2 FQGNSA. V shed 5 bases and J 5 bases; nucleotides not matched to a gene: 9. The CDR3 sequence: CASSKNQRGDNEQFF. The CDR3 DNA reads TGTGCCAGCAGCAAGAACCAGCGGGGAGACAATGAGCAGTTCTTC.

This chain uses TRBV5-6 with TRBJ1-1, with D possibly matching TRBD1 (5 bases). The V end lost 6 bases, the J end lost 0 bases, and 15 bases lay between the germline ends. This CDR3 is built from 15 residues. Germline loops: CDR1 SGHDT, CDR2 YYEEEE. CDR3 nucleotides: TGTGCCAGCACCTCTTGGGGCCAGTTGAACACTGAAGCTTTCTTT. Protein: CASTSWGQLNTEAFF. Using reference TRBV5-6 and TRBJ1-1 for the parts outside the CDR3, the full variable domain is DAGVTQSPTHLIKTRGQQVTLRCSPKSGHDTVSWYQQALGQGPQFIFQYYEEEERQRGNFPDRFSGHQFPNYSSELNVNALLLGDSALYLCASTSWGQLNTEAFFGQGTRLTVV.

Notes on this clone: One junction end does not reproduce the germline sequence, and a read error may be involved. The rearrangement joins TRBV27 to TRBJ2-3; D remains unclear. CDR3 length equals 10 residues. The germline V gene has CDR1 MNHEY and CDR2 SMNVEV (reference sequence). The CDR3 loop is CRVGTDTQYF. The DNA for the CDR3 is TGCCGGGTTGGCACAGATACGCAGTATTTT.

The V call is TRBV9, the J call TRBJ1-2; TRBD1 aligns across 8 bases. The J segment lost 1 base and the V segment lost 0 bases, leaving 14 bases of the junction unmatched. Per germline, CDR1 SGDLS and CDR2 YYNGEE. The length of the CDR3 is 19 residues. The CDR3 region is CASSVATSEAGGHNYGYTF. The DNA of the CDR3 is TGTGCCAGCAGCGTAGCGACATCCGAGGCAGGGGGCCATAACTATGGCTACACCTTC.

This clone was observed a handful of times. This chain links TRBV9 with TRBJ2-7; 12 nucleotides align to TRBD2. Trimming took 4 bases from V and 2 from J; bases not matched to a gene: 4. CDR1 and CDR2 (germline): SGDLS, YYNGEE. This CDR3 is built from 15 residues. The CDR3 loop is CASSPGLAGTYEQYF. CDR3 nucleotides: TGTGCCAGCAGCCCAGGACTAGCGGGAACCTACGAGCAGTACTTC.